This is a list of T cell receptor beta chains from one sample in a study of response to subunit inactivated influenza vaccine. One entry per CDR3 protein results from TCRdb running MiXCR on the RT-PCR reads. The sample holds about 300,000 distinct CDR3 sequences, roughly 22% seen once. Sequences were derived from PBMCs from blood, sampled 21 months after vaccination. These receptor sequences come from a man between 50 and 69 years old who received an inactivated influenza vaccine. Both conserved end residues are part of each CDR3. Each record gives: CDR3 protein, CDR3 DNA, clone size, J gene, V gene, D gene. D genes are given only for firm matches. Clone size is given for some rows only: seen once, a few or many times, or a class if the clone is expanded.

CDR3: CASSYNIIPGRRPLTGELFF
DNA: TGCGCCAGCAGCTACAATATCATTCCGGGACGACGTCCCCTAACCGGGGAGCTGTTTTTT
size: few
J: TRBJ2-2
V: TRBV5-1
D: NA

CDR3: CASRPGLAGYEQYF
DNA: TGTGCCAGCAGACCCGGACTAGCGGGGTACGAGCAGTACTTC
size: NA
J: TRBJ2-7
V: TRBV6-1
D: TRBD2

CDR3: CASRTSGSLIEQFF
DNA: TGTGCCAGCAGAACTAGCGGGAGTCTAATTGAGCAGTTCTTC
size: NA
J: TRBJ2-1
V: TRBV6-2/TRBV6-3
D: TRBD2

CDR3: CASSFGGSYNSPLHF
DNA: TGTGCCAGCAGTTTCGGGGGCTCCTATAATTCACCCCTCCACTTT
size: many
J: TRBJ1-6
V: TRBV12-3/TRBV12-4
D: NA

CDR3: CASSQEGLHLEQYF
DNA: TGTGCCAGCAGCCAAGAGGGCCTCCACCTCGAGCAGTACTTC
size: NA
J: TRBJ2-7
V: TRBV3-1
D: NA

CDR3: CASSPFGKTNEKLFF
DNA: TGTGCCAGCAGTCCCTTCGGGAAGACTAATGAAAAACTGTTTTTT
size: few
J: TRBJ1-4
V: TRBV2
D: NA

CDR3: CASSSSYTEAFF
DNA: TGTGCCAGCAGTTCGAGTTACACTGAAGCTTTCTTT
size: once
J: TRBJ1-1
V: TRBV6-2/TRBV6-3
D: NA

CDR3: CASRGLTARSSYNEQFF
DNA: TGCGCCAGCAGGGGACTGACGGCCCGGAGCTCCTACAATGAGCAGTTCTTC
size: NA
J: TRBJ2-1
V: TRBV10-2
D: NA

CDR3: CASSPPAFTEAFF
DNA: TGTGCCAGCTCACCACCCGCGTTCACTGAAGCTTTCTTT
size: NA
J: TRBJ1-1
V: TRBV18
D: NA

CDR3: CASSLGFKIRTDYEQYF
DNA: TGTGCCAGCAGTTTAGGTTTCAAGATCAGGACCGATTACGAGCAGTACTTC
size: few
J: TRBJ2-7
V: TRBV12-3/TRBV12-4
D: NA

CDR3: CASSLDGGKTLEQYF
DNA: TGTGCCAGCAGTTTAGACGGGGGAAAAACGCTCGAGCAGTACTTC
size: few
J: TRBJ2-7
V: TRBV12-3/TRBV12-4
D: NA

CDR3: CASSFPGAGEQYF
DNA: TGCGCCAGCAGCTTCCCAGGGGCAGGAGAGCAGTACTTC
size: few
J: TRBJ2-7
V: TRBV5-1
D: NA

CDR3: CASSLKTGGSYGYTF
DNA: TGTGCCAGCAGCCTAAAGACAGGGGGAAGCTATGGCTACACCTTC
size: many
J: TRBJ1-2
V: TRBV5-6
D: TRBD1

CDR3: CASTPDGNTIYF
DNA: TGTGCCAGCACCCCCGATGGAAACACCATATATTTT
size: few
J: TRBJ1-3
V: TRBV2
D: NA

CDR3: CASSLASGTYNEQFF
DNA: TGTGCCAGCAGCTTGGCTAGCGGGACCTACAATGAGCAGTTCTTC
size: many
J: TRBJ2-1
V: TRBV7-9
D: TRBD2

CDR3: CASSFSGSFYEQYF
DNA: TGCGCCAGCAGCTTTAGCGGGAGTTTCTACGAGCAGTACTTC
size: NA
J: TRBJ2-7
V: TRBV5-1
D: TRBD2

CDR3: CASSQAGRTYEQYF
DNA: TGTGCCAGCAGCCAAGCGGGGAGGACCTACGAGCAGTACTTC
size: few
J: TRBJ2-7
V: TRBV7-9
D: TRBD2

CDR3: CASRSQGRSDTQYF
DNA: TGTGCCAGCAGATCACAGGGACGATCAGATACGCAGTATTTT
size: NA
J: TRBJ2-3
V: TRBV2
D: NA

CDR3: CASSPHPETGTYEQYF
DNA: TGTGCCAGCAGCCCCCACCCCGAGACAGGGACCTACGAGCAGTACTTC
size: many
J: TRBJ2-7
V: TRBV4-2
D: TRBD1

CDR3: CASSLRGRGYYGYTF
DNA: TGTGCCAGCAGTTTGAGGGGCAGGGGGTACTATGGCTACACCTTC
size: many
J: TRBJ1-2
V: TRBV27
D: TRBD1

CDR3: CASSWEGAAFSYEQYF
DNA: TGTGCCAGCAGCTGGGAGGGGGCGGCGTTCTCCTACGAGCAGTACTTT
size: NA
J: TRBJ2-7
V: TRBV5-6
D: NA

CDR3: CASSVEGQGVVTDTQYF
DNA: TGTGCCAGCAGCGTAGAGGGACAGGGAGTTGTAACAGATACGCAGTATTTT
size: NA
J: TRBJ2-3
V: TRBV9
D: TRBD1

CDR3: CSVRGGNSDTQYF
DNA: TGCAGCGTTCGTGGGGGAAATTCAGATACGCAGTATTTT
size: NA
J: TRBJ2-3
V: TRBV29-1
D: NA

CDR3: CASSQDGGDYNEQFF
DNA: TGCGCCAGCAGCCAAGATGGAGGGGATTACAATGAGCAGTTCTTC
size: many
J: TRBJ2-1
V: TRBV4-3
D: NA

CDR3: CASSLGQGAEEQYF
DNA: TGTGCTAGCAGCTTGGGACAGGGGGCAGAGGAGCAGTACTTC
size: few
J: TRBJ2-7
V: TRBV7-7
D: TRBD1

CDR3: CASSQDLVFMNTEAFF
DNA: TGCGCCAGCAGCCAAGATCTGGTATTCATGAACACTGAAGCTTTCTTT
size: many
J: TRBJ1-1
V: TRBV4-3
D: NA

CDR3: CASSPESFNYGYTF
DNA: TGTGCCAGTAGCCCCGAGTCATTTAACTATGGCTACACCTTC
size: few
J: TRBJ1-2
V: TRBV19
D: NA

CDR3: CASSKGLNPPAGDTQYF
DNA: TGTGCCAGCAGCAAAGGACTAAACCCTCCTGCGGGAGATACGCAGTATTTT
size: NA
J: TRBJ2-3
V: TRBV9
D: NA

CDR3: CASSLAVNQPQHF
DNA: TGTGCCAGCAGCTTAGCAGTCAATCAGCCCCAGCATTTT
size: many
J: TRBJ1-5
V: TRBV7-8
D: NA

CDR3: CASSPVTGLGQPQHF
DNA: TGTGCCAGCAGCCCAGTGACAGGGTTAGGGCAGCCCCAGCATTTT
size: few
J: TRBJ1-5
V: TRBV6-1
D: TRBD1

CDR3: CASSQAPFTDTQYF
DNA: TGTGCCAGCAGCCAAGCGCCATTCACAGATACGCAGTATTTT
size: NA
J: TRBJ2-3
V: TRBV4-2
D: NA

CDR3: CASSGDGYTF
DNA: TGTGCCAGCAGTGGGGATGGCTACACCTTC
size: many
J: TRBJ1-2
V: TRBV25-1
D: NA

CDR3: CASSPENEQYF
DNA: TGTGCCAGCTCACCCGAAAACGAGCAGTACTTC
size: NA
J: TRBJ2-7
V: TRBV18
D: NA

CDR3: CASSRGRASYEQYF
DNA: TGTGCCAGCAGCCGGGGCAGGGCCTCCTACGAGCAGTACTTC
size: NA
J: TRBJ2-7
V: TRBV3-1
D: NA

CDR3: CASSLGTSYTGELFF
DNA: TGTGCCAGCAGCTTAGGGACTAGCTACACCGGGGAGCTGTTTTTT
size: few
J: TRBJ2-2
V: TRBV11-2
D: TRBD2

CDR3: CASSTTGRNSPLHF
DNA: TGTGCCAGCAGTACGACAGGGAGGAATTCACCCCTCCACTTT
size: many
J: TRBJ1-6
V: TRBV12-3/TRBV12-4
D: TRBD1

CDR3: CSAFGGAKGEQYF
DNA: TGCAGCGCCTTCGGGGGGGCGAAGGGCGAGCAGTACTTC
size: once
J: TRBJ2-7
V: TRBV29-1
D: TRBD2